This T cell receptor beta chain was captured in a study of blood T cell repertoires in COVID-19. Across the whole study: Some COVID-19 samples were acute and others convalescent; all came from the United States, Italy and Spain. Sources were T cells, B-cell-depleted T cells, or PBMCs; the material itself was cDNA or gDNA.

The CDR3 runs 16 residues. Germline CDR1 SGHKS, CDR2 YYEKEE (reference sequence). The trim removed 1 base at V and 1 base at J, leaving 5 bases unmatched. In the study's own analysis: Amplification with reference gene primers provided the estimates of nucleated cell counts. Generated by immunoSEQ multiplex PCR, the TCRdb table keeps only in-frame clones and is missing some. Clonal size and the V and J genes are those of that table, whereas D and trimming came from the DNA. This table holds some 460,000 clones, 75% to 90% found once. The receptor comes from a woman aged 25 to 39 with acute or convalescent COVID-19. The specimen was peripheral blood. J is TRBJ2-5 and V is TRBV5-5; 9 bases agree with TRBD2. CDR3 protein: CASSLRLAGSQETQYF. The DNA of the CDR3 is TGTGCCAGCAGCTTGAGGCTAGCGGGGAGCCAAGAGACCCAGTACTTC.